This TCR beta chain was observed in a study of blood T cells in healthy people across ages. Study-level points and caveats: Without sorted subsets, naive and antigen-experienced compartments could not be conclusively compared.

The sample, around 9.9 milliliters of peripheral blood, was drawn from each donor. No fewer than 6 million PBMCs went into each sample. Each sample yielded at least 6 micrograms of PBMC total RNA. Comment on this clonotype: Antigen unknown.

The junction had 9 bases not matched to a gene; V was cut back by 3 bases and J by 6 bases. The CDR3 has 16 residues. CDR1 and CDR2 from the germline V gene are KGHSH and LQKENI. Primers used in a second PCR of about 6 to 11 cycles were a sample-barcoded 5' primer and a J-beta primer mix. One entry per CDR3 protein, called by TCRdb with MiXCR from the 5' RACE reads. The data contain approximately 1.5 million distinct CDR3 sequences, roughly 30% of them singletons. Sequenced: blood. The gene calls are TRBV18 and TRBJ2-1; TRBD2 matches 9 bases. The sequence derives from a woman in her twenties or thirties in good health. The CDR3: CASSPPSSGGINEQFF. CDR3 coding DNA: TGTGCCAGCTCACCCCCCAGTAGCGGGGGTATCAATGAGCAGTTCTTC.